This T cell receptor (beta chain) came from a study of T cells in Graves' hyperthyroidism and ophthalmopathy. There are many counts of this clonotype. Its antigen remains unknown. RNA transcripts were the template for amplifying TCR beta CDR3 regions. An initial round of RT-PCR targeting the TCR CDR3 relied on the HTBI primer set. TCRdb re-analysed the multiplex PCR reads in MiXCR, keeping a single row per CDR3 protein. The table records some 620,000 distinct CDR3 sequences, 15% to 20% of them present only once. The CDR3 runs 17 residues. Germline V gene sequence: CDR1 GTSNPN, CDR2 SVGIG (reference sequence). V trimming: 1 base; J trimming: 2 bases; junction bases outside the gene matches: 12. Clinical symptoms, serum thyroxine, TRAb, thyroid ultrasound and orbital computed tomography informed diagnoses. Fresh peripheral blood, roughly 10 ml, was the source of the PBMCs. General study points: Blood also carried most thyroid clonotypes expanded above 0.001.

Sequencing was carried out using blood. This chain connects TRBV30 to TRBJ2-7; 9 positions agree with TRBD2. The receptor was derived from a woman aged 30 to 39 with Graves' hyperthyroidism. The chain's CDR3 is CAWSGVRASGEPYEQYF. The CDR3 coding sequence is TGTGCCTGGAGTGGGGTTAGGGCTAGCGGGGAACCCTACGAGCAGTACTTC. The whole variable domain, remainder taken from reference TRBV30 and TRBJ2-7, is SQTIHQWPATLVQPVGSPLSLECTVEGTSNPNLYWYRQAAGRGLQLLFYSVGIGQISSEVPQNLSASRPQDRQFILSSKKLLLSDSGFYLCAWSGVRASGEPYEQYFGPGTRLTVT.